This TCR beta chain was recorded in a study of beta chain features in type 1 diabetes. Findings and limits, study-wide: Patients with type 1 diabetes showed fewer VDJ junction insertions and more deletions. A moderate, significant TCRB CDR3 shortening appeared in type 1 diabetes across four CD4+ subsets. Any PCR bias toward short templates would affect both groups alike. A greater similarity of naive, central memory and Treg TCRB repertoires was seen among patients than among healthy donors.

Investigators reverse transcribed all isolated RNA, so they sequenced expressed TCRB transcripts. Repertoires were generated with immunoSEQ multiplex PCR, while TCRdb's copy carries only in-frame clones and drops some. The data contain approximately 360,000 clones, around 13% of them seen just once; the ten biggest clones take up 0.0085% to 0.012%. Concerning this clone itself: Antigen specificity is unknown.

Each sorted population was over 98% pure. The germline gives CDR1 MNHEY, CDR2 SVGAGI. The V and J ends lost 5 bases and 0 bases respectively, with 11 bases between them. This CDR3 contains 15 residues. The source material was naive CD4+ T cells from blood. The sequence came from a young woman with type 1 diabetes. This chain connects TRBV6-5 to TRBJ1-5; D remains unclear. CDR3 nucleotides: TGTGCCAGCAGTCAGACAATCCATAGCAATCAGCCCCAGCATTTT. Protein: CASSQTIHSNQPQHF.